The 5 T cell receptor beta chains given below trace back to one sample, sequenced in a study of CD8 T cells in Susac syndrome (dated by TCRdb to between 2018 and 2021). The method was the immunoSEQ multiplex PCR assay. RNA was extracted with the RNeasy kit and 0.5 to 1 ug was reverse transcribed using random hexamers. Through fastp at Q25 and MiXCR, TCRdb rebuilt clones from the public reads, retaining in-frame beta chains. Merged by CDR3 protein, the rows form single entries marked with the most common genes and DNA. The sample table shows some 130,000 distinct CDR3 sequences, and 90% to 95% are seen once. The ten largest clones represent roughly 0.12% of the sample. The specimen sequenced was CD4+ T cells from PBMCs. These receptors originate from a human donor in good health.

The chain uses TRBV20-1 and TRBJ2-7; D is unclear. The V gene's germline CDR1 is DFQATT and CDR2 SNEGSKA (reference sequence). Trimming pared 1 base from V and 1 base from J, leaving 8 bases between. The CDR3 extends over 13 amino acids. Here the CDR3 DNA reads TGCAGTGCTAGAGTCGGGCGGTCCTACGAGCAGTACTTC. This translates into CSARVGRSYEQYF.

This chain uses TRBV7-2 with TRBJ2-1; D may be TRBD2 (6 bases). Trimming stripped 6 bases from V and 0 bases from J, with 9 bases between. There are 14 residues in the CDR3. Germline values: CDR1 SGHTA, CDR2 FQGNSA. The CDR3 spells CASRPGGSYNEQFF. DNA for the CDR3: TGTGCCAGCAGGCCCGGGGGCTCCTACAATGAGCAGTTCTTC.

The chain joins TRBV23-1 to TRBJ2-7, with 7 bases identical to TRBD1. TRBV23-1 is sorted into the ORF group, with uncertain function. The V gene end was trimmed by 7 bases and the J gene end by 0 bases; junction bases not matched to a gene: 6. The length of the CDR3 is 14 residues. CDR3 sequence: CASIRTGDSYEQYF. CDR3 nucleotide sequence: TGCGCCAGCATTAGAACAGGGGACTCCTACGAGCAGTACTTC.

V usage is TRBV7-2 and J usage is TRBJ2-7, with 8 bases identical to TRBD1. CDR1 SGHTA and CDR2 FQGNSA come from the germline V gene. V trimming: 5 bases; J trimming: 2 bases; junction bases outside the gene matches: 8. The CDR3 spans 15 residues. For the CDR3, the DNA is TGTGCCAGCAGCCCCGAGGGGGGACAGGCCTACGAGCAGTACTTC. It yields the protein CASSPEGGQAYEQYF. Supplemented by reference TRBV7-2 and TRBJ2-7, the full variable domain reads GAGVSQSPSNKVTEKGKDVELRCDPISGHTALYWYRQSLGQGLEFLIYFQGNSAPDKSGLPSDRFSAERTGGSVSTLTIQRTQQEDSAVYLCASSPEGGQAYEQYFGPGTRLTVT.

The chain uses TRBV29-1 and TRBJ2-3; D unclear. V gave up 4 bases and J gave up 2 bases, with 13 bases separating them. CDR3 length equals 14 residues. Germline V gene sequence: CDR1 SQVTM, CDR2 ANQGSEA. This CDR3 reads CSVGPLEPTDTQYF. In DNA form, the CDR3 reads TGCAGCGTTGGCCCCTTGGAGCCCACAGATACGCAGTATTTT.